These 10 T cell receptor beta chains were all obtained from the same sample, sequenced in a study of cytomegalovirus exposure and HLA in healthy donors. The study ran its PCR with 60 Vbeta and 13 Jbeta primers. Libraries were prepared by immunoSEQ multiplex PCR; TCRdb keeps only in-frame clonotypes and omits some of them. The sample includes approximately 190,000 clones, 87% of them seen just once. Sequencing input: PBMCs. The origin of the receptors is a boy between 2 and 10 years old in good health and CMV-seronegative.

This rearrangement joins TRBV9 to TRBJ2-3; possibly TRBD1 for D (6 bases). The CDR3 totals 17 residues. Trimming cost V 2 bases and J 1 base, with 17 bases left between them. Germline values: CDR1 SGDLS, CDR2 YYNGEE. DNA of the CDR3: TGTGCCAGCAGCGTCTCTTTCAAGGGGGTTCGCACAGATACGCAGTATTTT. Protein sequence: CASSVSFKGVRTDTQYF.

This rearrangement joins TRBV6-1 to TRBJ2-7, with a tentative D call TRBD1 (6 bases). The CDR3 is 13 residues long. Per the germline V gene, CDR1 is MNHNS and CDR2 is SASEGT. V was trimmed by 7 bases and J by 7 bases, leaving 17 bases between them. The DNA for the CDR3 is TGTGCCAGCATAGAAATCAGGGGCGGTGAGCAGTACTTC. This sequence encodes CASIEIRGGEQYF.

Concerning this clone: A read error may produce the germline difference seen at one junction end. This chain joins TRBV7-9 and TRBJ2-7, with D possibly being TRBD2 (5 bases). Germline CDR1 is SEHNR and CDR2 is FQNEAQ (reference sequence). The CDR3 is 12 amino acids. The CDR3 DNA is TGTTCCAGCAGCCTGGACTTGTACGAGCAGTACTTC. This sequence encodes CSSSLDLYEQYF.

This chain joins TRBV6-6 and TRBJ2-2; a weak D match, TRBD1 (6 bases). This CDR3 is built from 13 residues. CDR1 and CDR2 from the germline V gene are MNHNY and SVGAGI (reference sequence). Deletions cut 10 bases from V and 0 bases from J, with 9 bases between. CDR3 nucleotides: TGTGCCACGGACAGCACGAACACCGGGGAGCTGTTTTTT. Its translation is CATDSTNTGELFF.

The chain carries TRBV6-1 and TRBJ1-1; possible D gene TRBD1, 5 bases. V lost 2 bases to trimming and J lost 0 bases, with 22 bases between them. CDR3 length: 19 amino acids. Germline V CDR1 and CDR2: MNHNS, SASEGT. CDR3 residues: CASSENPSIGDHMNTEAFF. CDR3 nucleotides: TGTGCCAGCAGTGAAAATCCCAGTATAGGGGATCATATGAACACTGAAGCTTTCTTT.

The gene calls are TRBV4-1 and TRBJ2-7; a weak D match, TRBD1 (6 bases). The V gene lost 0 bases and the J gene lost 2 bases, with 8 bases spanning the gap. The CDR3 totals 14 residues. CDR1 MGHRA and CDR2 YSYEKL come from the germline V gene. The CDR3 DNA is TGCGCCAGCAGCCAAGAGACAGGAACCTACGAGCAGTACTTC. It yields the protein CASSQETGTYEQYF.

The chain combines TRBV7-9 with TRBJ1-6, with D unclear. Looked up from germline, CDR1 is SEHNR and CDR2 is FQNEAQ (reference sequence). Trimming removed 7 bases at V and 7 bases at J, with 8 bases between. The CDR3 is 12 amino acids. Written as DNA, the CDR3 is TGTGCCAGCAACTCTGAGAATTCACCCCTCCACTTT. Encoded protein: CASNSENSPLHF.

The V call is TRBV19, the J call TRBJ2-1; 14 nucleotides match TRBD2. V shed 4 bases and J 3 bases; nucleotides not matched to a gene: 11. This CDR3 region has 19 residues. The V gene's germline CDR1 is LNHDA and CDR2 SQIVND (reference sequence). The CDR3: CASSTGLAGGRHSYNEQFF. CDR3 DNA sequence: TGTGCCAGTAGTACCGGACTAGCGGGGGGCAGGCATAGCTACAATGAGCAGTTCTTC.

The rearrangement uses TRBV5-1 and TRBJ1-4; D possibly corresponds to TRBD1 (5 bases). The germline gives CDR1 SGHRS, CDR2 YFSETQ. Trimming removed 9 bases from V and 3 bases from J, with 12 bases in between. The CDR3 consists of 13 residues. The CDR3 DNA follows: TGCGCCACTGCCGGGACTCCTAATGAAAAACTGTTTTTT. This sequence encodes CATAGTPNEKLFF.

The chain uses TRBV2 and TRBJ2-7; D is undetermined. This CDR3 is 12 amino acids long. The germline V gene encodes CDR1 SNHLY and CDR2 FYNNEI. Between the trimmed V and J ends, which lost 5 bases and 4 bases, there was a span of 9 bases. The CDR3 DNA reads TGTGCCAGCAGTCAGACGGAGTACGAGCAGTACTTC. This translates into CASSQTEYEQYF.